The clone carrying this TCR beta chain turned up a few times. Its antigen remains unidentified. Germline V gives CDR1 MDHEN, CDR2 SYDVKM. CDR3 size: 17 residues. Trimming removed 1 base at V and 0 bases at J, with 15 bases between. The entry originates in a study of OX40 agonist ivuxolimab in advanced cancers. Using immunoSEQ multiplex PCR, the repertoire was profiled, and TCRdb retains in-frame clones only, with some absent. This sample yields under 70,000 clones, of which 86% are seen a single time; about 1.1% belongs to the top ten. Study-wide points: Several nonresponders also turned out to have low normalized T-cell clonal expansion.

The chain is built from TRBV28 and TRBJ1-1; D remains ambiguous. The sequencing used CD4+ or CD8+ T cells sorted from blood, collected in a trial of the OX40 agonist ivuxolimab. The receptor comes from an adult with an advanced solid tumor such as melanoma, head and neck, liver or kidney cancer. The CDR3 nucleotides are TGTGCCAGCAGTTTATCCCCCATTAGAGTGATGAACACTGAAGCTTTCTTT. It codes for CASSLSPIRVMNTEAFF. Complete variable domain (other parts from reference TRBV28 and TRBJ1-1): DVKVTQSSRYLVKRTGEKVFLECVQDMDHENMFWYRQDPGLGLRLIYFSYDVKMKEKGDIPEGYSVSREKKERFSLILESASTNQTSMYLCASSLSPIRVMNTEAFFGQGTRLTVV.